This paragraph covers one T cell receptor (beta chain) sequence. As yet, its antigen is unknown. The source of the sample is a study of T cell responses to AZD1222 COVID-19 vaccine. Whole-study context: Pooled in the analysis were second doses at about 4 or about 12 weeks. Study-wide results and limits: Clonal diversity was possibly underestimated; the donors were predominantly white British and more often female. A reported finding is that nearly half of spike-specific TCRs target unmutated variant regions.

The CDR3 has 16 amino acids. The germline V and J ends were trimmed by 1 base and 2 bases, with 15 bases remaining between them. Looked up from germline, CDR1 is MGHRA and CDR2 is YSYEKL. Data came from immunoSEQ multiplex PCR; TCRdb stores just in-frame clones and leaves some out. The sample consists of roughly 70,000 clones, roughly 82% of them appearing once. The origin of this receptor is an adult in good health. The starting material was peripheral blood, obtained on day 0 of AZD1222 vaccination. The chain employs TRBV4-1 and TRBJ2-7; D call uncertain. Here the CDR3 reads CASSQGLSGNTYEQYF. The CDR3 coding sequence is TGCGCCAGCAGCCAAGGGCTGTCAGGTAACACCTACGAGCAGTACTTC.